A single sample gave rise to the 5 T cell receptor beta chains below, sequenced in a study of T cell responses to AZD1222 COVID-19 vaccine. The method was immunoSEQ multiplex PCR; TCRdb's version includes in-frame clones alone and lacks a portion of them. The sample has about 120,000 clones, 75% to 90% seen once. Sequencing used peripheral blood, obtained on day 0 of AZD1222 vaccination. These receptors were taken from an adult in good health.

This clone was seen once. The rearrangement joins TRBV11-2 to TRBJ2-2, with D hard to call. The CDR3 contains 15 residues. The germline gives CDR1 SGHAT, CDR2 FQNNGV. Between the trimmed V and J ends, which lost 3 bases and 0 bases, there was a span of 8 bases. The CDR3 reads CASSFGHTNTGELFF. CDR3 sequence (DNA): TGTGCCAGCAGCTTCGGTCACACGAACACCGGGGAGCTGTTTTTT.

The rearrangement links TRBV19 to TRBJ2-2; no clear D. Between the trimmed V and J ends, which lost 8 bases and 2 bases, there was a span of 12 bases. The germline CDR1 and CDR2 sequences are LNHDA and SQIVND (reference sequence). This CDR3 comprises 14 residues. This CDR3 reads CASPAPLNTGELFF. The CDR3 nucleotides read TGTGCCAGTCCCGCTCCCCTCAACACCGGGGAGCTGTTTTTT. The variable domain in full, completed from reference TRBV19 and TRBJ2-2, reads DGGITQSPKYLFRKEGQNVTLSCEQNLNHDAMYWYRQDPGQGLRLIYYSQIVNDFQKGDIAEGYSVSREKKESFPLTVTSAQKNPTAFYLCASPAPLNTGELFFGEGSRLTVL.

This chain connects TRBV6-4 to TRBJ1-6, with D unclear. CDR3 length equals 14 residues. V lost 5 bases, J lost 5 bases, and 10 bases lay in between. Per germline, CDR1 MRHNA and CDR2 SNTAGT. In DNA, the CDR3 is TGTGCCAGCAGTTACCCCTATAATAATTCACCCCTCCACTTT. It encodes CASSYPYNNSPLHF.

V gene TRBV4-1 combines with J gene TRBJ1-6; 7 bases align to TRBD1. The germline V gene has CDR1 MGHRA and CDR2 YSYEKL. The CDR3 runs to 19 residues. The V segment lost 2 bases and the J segment 0 bases; nucleotides outside the gene matches: 10. CDR3 DNA sequence: TGCGCCAGCAGCCAACCTCCGGGACAGCCTATCTCCTATAATTCACCCCTCCACTTT. Protein: CASSQPPGQPISYNSPLHF.

The gene calls are TRBV7-8 and TRBJ2-5; D might be TRBD1 (5 bases). The CDR3 extends over 13 amino acids. Germline CDR1 SGHVS, CDR2 FQNEAQ. V lost 3 bases, J lost 2 bases, and 7 bases lay in between. In nucleotides, the CDR3 is TGTGCCAGCAGCTTCAGACAGCAAGAGACCCAGTACTTC. This encodes CASSFRQQETQYF.